This T cell receptor (beta chain) stems from a study of shared clonotypes between healthy human individuals. Some clones are missing from TCRdb's copy, which holds only in-frame ones; the method was immunoSEQ multiplex PCR. The data hold nearly 750,000 clones, with 72% observed a single time. Germline V gene sequence: CDR1 MDHEN, CDR2 SYDVKM. Trimming took 3 bases from V and 2 from J, leaving 5 bases between them. The CDR3 runs to 12 residues. This clone occurred once. The chain recombines TRBV28 with TRBJ2-7; D call uncertain. This sequence was found in a woman younger than 45 in good health. Sequenced: memory CD4+ T cells sorted from blood. Subset in this sample: CD45RA-negative fraction. The CDR3 spells CASSFGPYEQYF. Written as DNA, the CDR3 is TGTGCCAGCAGTTTTGGCCCCTACGAGCAGTACTTC.